These 5 T cell receptor beta chains were sequenced from one sample in a study of blood T cell repertoires in COVID-19. Profiling relied on immunoSEQ multiplex PCR, and the TCRdb table lists in-frame clones only, not all of them. In the table there are about 420,000 clones, approximately 90% of which are singletons. The material sequenced was peripheral blood. The receptors derive from a man younger than 30 with COVID-19, enrolled during active disease.

The chain is built from TRBV28 and TRBJ1-1, with unresolved D. Germline loops: CDR1 MDHEN, CDR2 SYDVKM. The CDR3 covers 15 residues. The V and J ends lost 5 bases and 0 bases respectively, with 13 bases between them. The CDR3 DNA sequence: TGTGCCAGCAGTGAGGGTGTGTTGATGAACACTGAAGCTTTCTTT. Translating it yields CASSEGVLMNTEAFF.

The chain recombines TRBV13 with TRBJ2-1, with 10 positions matching TRBD2. The CDR3 is 15 residues long. The V segment lost 5 bases and the J segment 4 bases; nucleotides outside the gene matches: 5. Germline CDR1 reads PRHDT; CDR2 reads FYEKMQ (reference sequence). The CDR3 nucleotides read TGTGCCAGCAGCGCAGGACTAGCGGATTACAATGAGCAGTTCTTC. Its protein product is CASSAGLADYNEQFF. Looking up the rest from reference TRBV13 and TRBJ2-1 gives the full variable domain: AAGVIQSPRHLIKEKRETATLKCYPIPRHDTVYWYQQGPGQDPQFLISFYEKMQSDKGSIPDRFSAQQFSDYHSELNMSSLELGDSALYFCASSAGLADYNEQFFGPGTRLTVL.

This clone was found once. The chain joins TRBV11-2 to TRBJ1-1; no firm D call. V gave up 5 bases and J gave up 3 bases, with 13 bases separating them. From germline, CDR1 is SGHAT and CDR2 FQNNGV. This CDR3 region has 14 residues. The CDR3 region is CASSQVRTDTEAFF. CDR3 nucleotides: TGTGCCAGCAGCCAAGTCCGGACTGACACTGAAGCTTTCTTT.

This chain joins TRBV10-3 and TRBJ2-2; TRBD2 aligns across 8 bases. This CDR3 region has 15 residues. Unmatched junction bases numbered 4, after V lost 4 bases and J lost 3 bases. Looked up from germline, CDR1 is ENHRY and CDR2 is SYGVKD. The chain's CDR3 is CAISGVGRDTGELFF. The CDR3 coding sequence is TGTGCCATCAGTGGGGTCGGGAGGGACACCGGGGAGCTGTTTTTT.

This chain uses TRBV27 with TRBJ2-5; possibly TRBD1 for D (5 bases). From germline, CDR1 is MNHEY and CDR2 SMNVEV (reference sequence). The CDR3 totals 14 residues. Trimming shortened V by 6 bases and J by 1 base, and 12 bases separated the two germline ends. The CDR3 nucleotides read TGTGCCAGCAGCTATGACAGAAGCCAAGAGACCCAGTACTTC. This sequence encodes CASSYDRSQETQYF.